This passage covers 29 T cell receptor beta chains from one sample sequenced in a study of blood T cell repertoires in COVID-19 (dated by TCRdb to the early 2020s). To prepare the library, the immunoSEQ multiplex PCR assay was applied. TCRdb holds this immuneACCESS table with in-frame rearrangements only. Some clones are missing; in checked studies, unresolved V genes explain under half, and the rest has no known cause. In all, the sample holds about 68,000 clones, and about 86% of those were seen once. Approximately 1.5% of the sample goes to the ten largest clones. The material sequenced was peripheral blood. These TCRs come from a woman aged 60-75 years with acute or convalescent COVID-19.

The V gene is TRBV5-1, the J gene TRBJ1-2; the D gene is possibly TRBD1 (5 bases). The CDR3 has 13 residues. Between the trimmed V and J ends, which lost 4 bases and 8 bases, there was a span of 15 bases. The V gene's germline CDR1 is SGHRS and CDR2 YFSETQ. DNA for the CDR3: TGCGCCAGCAGCGTATTCCAGGGCCAGGGCTACACCTTC. This sequence encodes CASSVFQGQGYTF.

The CDR3 region has the DNA TGTGCCAGCAGTAAAGAGTGGCGGGCGAGCTCCTATAATTCACCCCTCCACTTT. It translates to CASSKEWRASSYNSPLHF. The gene calls are TRBV6-1 and TRBJ1-6; D is uncertain. The V gene's germline CDR1 is MNHNS and CDR2 SASEGT. With 5 bases removed from V and 0 bases from J, the gap between germline ends came to 17 bases. The CDR3 loop spans 18 amino acids.

This rearrangement joins TRBV6-1 to TRBJ2-1, with D perhaps matching TRBD1 (6 bases). This CDR3 comprises 15 residues. Trimming took 2 bases from V and 0 from J, leaving 8 bases between them. CDR1 and CDR2 (germline): MNHNS, SASEGT. CDR3 in amino acids: CASSEMGASYNEQFF. The CDR3 DNA follows: TGTGCCAGCAGTGAAATGGGGGCCTCCTACAATGAGCAGTTCTTC.

The J gene is TRBJ1-1, the V gene TRBV2; 8 nucleotides line up with TRBD1. Germline V lookup: CDR1 SNHLY, CDR2 FYNNEI. Trimming cost V 6 bases and J 10 bases; bases outside gene matches: 10. This CDR3 region has 13 residues. The CDR3 reads CASRRDRQTSAFF. CDR3 DNA: TGTGCCAGCAGGAGGGACAGGCAGACATCAGCTTTCTTT.

The chain combines TRBV6-6 with TRBJ1-1; D gene uncertain. Germline V gene sequence: CDR1 MNHNY, CDR2 SVGAGI (reference sequence). The CDR3 has 12 amino acids. V dropped 5 bases and J dropped 2 bases, with 6 bases sitting between them. CDR3: CASSLRNTEAFF. The CDR3 nucleotides are TGTGCCAGCAGTCTCAGAAACACTGAAGCTTTCTTT.

The chain combines TRBV14 with TRBJ1-1, with 10 bases lining up with TRBD1. This CDR3 is built from 15 residues. Per germline, CDR1 SGHDN and CDR2 FVKESK. Trimming removed 1 base from V and 3 bases from J; junction bases left unmatched: 2. The CDR3 DNA sequence: TGTGCCAGCAGCCAAGGGGACAGGGGCTACACTGAAGCTTTCTTT. Translated: CASSQGDRGYTEAFF.

The genes are TRBV9 and TRBJ1-5; D remains ambiguous. With 0 bases removed from V and 3 bases from J, the gap between germline ends came to 7 bases. CDR3 length: 14 amino acids. The germline V gene encodes CDR1 SGDLS and CDR2 YYNGEE. This chain's CDR3 is CASSVGGYNQPQHF. DNA of the CDR3: TGTGCCAGCAGCGTAGGAGGTTACAATCAGCCCCAGCATTTT.

This chain uses TRBV5-4 with TRBJ1-4; no firm D call. The germline V gene encodes CDR1 SGHNT and CDR2 YYREEE (reference sequence). The CDR3 is made up of 15 amino acids. V lost 0 bases and J lost 0, with 6 bases in between. CDR3 amino acids: CASSLGGTTNEKLFF. The CDR3 DNA reads TGTGCCAGCAGCTTGGGCGGAACAACTAATGAAAAACTGTTTTTT.

This chain joins TRBV18 and TRBJ1-1, with 10 bases matching TRBD1. The CDR3 runs to 14 residues. The germline gives CDR1 KGHSH, CDR2 LQKENI. The trim removed 2 bases at V and 5 bases at J, leaving 2 bases unmatched. This CDR3 reads CASSPGQGVTEAFF. CDR3 DNA: TGTGCCAGCTCACCAGGACAGGGGGTAACTGAAGCTTTCTTT. Full variable domain (remainder filled in from reference TRBV18 and TRBJ1-1): NAGVMQNPRHLVRRRGQEARLRCSPMKGHSHVYWYRQLPEEGLKFMVYLQKENIIDESGMPKERFSAEFPKEGPSILRIQQVVRGDSAAYFCASSPGQGVTEAFFGQGTRLTVV.

As for this clone: Other DNA sequences of this sample code for an identical CDR3. The gene calls are TRBV18 and TRBJ1-1; D is ambiguous. CDR1 is KGHSH, CDR2 LQKENI, per germline. The germline V and J ends were trimmed by 1 base and 1 base, with 7 bases remaining between them. The CDR3 covers 14 residues. The CDR3 spells CASSPQEANTEAFF. The CDR3, as DNA: TGTGCCAGCTCACCACAAGAGGCGAACACTGAAGCTTTCTTT.

The V call is TRBV6-5, the J call TRBJ2-1; D is unresolved. Germline CDR1 reads MNHEY; CDR2 reads SVGAGI. The length of the CDR3 is 13 residues. V was trimmed by 5 bases and J by 10 bases, leaving 15 bases between them. The CDR3 reads CASSTIRFPEQFF. The CDR3 DNA sequence: TGTGCCAGCAGTACGATACGGTTCCCGGAGCAGTTCTTC.

The genes are TRBV4-2 and TRBJ1-5; TRBD1 matches at 7 bases. The trim removed 0 bases at V and 6 bases at J, leaving 11 bases unmatched. Per germline, CDR1 LGHNA and CDR2 YNFKEQ. This CDR3 contains 17 residues. DNA of the CDR3: TGTGCCAGCAGCCAAGATCTTAGACAGGGAGGAAGTCAGCCCCAGCATTTT. It specifies CASSQDLRQGGSQPQHF.

This clone appeared a single time. The rearrangement links TRBV28 to TRBJ1-2; the D gene is possibly TRBD1 (6 bases). The CDR3 is 13 amino acids. Trimming left V 5 bases short and J 5 bases short, with 12 bases between. Germline V lookup: CDR1 MDHEN, CDR2 SYDVKM. CDR3 sequence: CASSDTGYYGYTF. The CDR3, as DNA: TGTGCCAGCAGTGATACAGGGTATTATGGCTACACCTTC.

The chain joins TRBV7-9 to TRBJ1-2, with 7 bases that match TRBD1. This CDR3 comprises 17 residues. J gave up 1 base and V 5 bases, and 13 bases lay outside the gene matches. Germline-derived CDR1 and CDR2 are SEHNR and FQNEAQ (reference sequence). CDR3 sequence (DNA): TGTGCCAGCAGCCCCTCGGGGGCAGGGGGTATTAACTATGGCTACACCTTC. Translated, it gives CASSPSGAGGINYGYTF.

V gene TRBV4-1 combines with J gene TRBJ2-7, with TRBD1 matching 10 bases. Germline trimming cut 0 bases from V and 3 bases from J; bases unmatched to any gene: 5. Germline loops: CDR1 MGHRA, CDR2 YSYEKL. The CDR3 consists of 16 residues. As DNA, the CDR3 is TGCGCCAGCAGCCAAGATCGGTGGGACAGGGGCTACGAGCAGTACTTC. Encoded protein: CASSQDRWDRGYEQYF.

This clone has a single count. The CDR3 nucleotides read TGTGCCAGCAGCAAAAGCCTACTAGCGGGAGGGGCCTACGAGCAGTACTTC. Translation gives CASSKSLLAGGAYEQYF. V is TRBV21-1 and J is TRBJ2-7; whether TRBD2, the table's D call, matches the DNA was not checked. TRBV21-1 is marked as a pseudogene. The CDR3 runs to 17 residues.

J is TRBJ1-4 and V is TRBV4-2; 7 bases line up with TRBD1. The CDR3 extends over 15 amino acids. Germline-derived CDR1 and CDR2 are LGHNA and YNFKEQ. The V gene end was trimmed by 0 bases and the J gene end by 4 bases; junction bases not matched to a gene: 2. DNA of the CDR3: TGTGCCAGCAGCCAAGATCCAGGGGGTAATGAAAAACTGTTTTTT. It is translated as CASSQDPGGNEKLFF.

The chain is built from TRBV5-1 and TRBJ2-7, with 12 bases fitting TRBD2. CDR3 size: 15 residues. The trim removed 2 bases at V and 1 base at J, leaving 1 base unmatched. Looked up from germline, CDR1 is SGHRS and CDR2 is YFSETQ. In DNA form, the CDR3 reads TGCGCCAGCAGCTTTACTAGCGGGGGGTCCTACGAGCAGTACTTC. Protein sequence: CASSFTSGGSYEQYF.

The genes are TRBV5-5 and TRBJ2-2, with 8 bases identical to TRBD1. V was clipped by 0 bases and J by 3 bases; unmatched bases: 1. Germline CDR1 and CDR2: SGHKS and YYEKEE (reference sequence). The CDR3 length is 15 residues. The CDR3 protein is CASSLADRDTGELFF. The CDR3 nucleotides are TGTGCCAGCAGCTTGGCGGACAGGGACACCGGGGAGCTGTTTTTT.

This clone was seen just once. The chain couples TRBV5-4 to TRBJ2-1; D is possibly TRBD2 (6 bases). Trimming stripped 4 bases from V and 10 bases from J, with 21 bases between. From germline, CDR1 is SGHNT and CDR2 YYREEE (reference sequence). The CDR3 contains 15 residues. The CDR3 DNA reads as TGTGCCAGCAGCCCAGGGACTGTACCCAATGAAGAGCAGTTCTTC. Its protein product is CASSPGTVPNEEQFF.

The chain carries TRBV9 and TRBJ2-7; 12 bases map to TRBD2. The V gene end was trimmed by 4 bases and the J gene end by 6 bases; junction bases not matched to a gene: 11. There are 16 residues in the CDR3. Germline CDR1 SGDLS, CDR2 YYNGEE. In DNA, the CDR3 is TGTGCCAGCAGCCCTCGACTAGCGGGAGTAGGCGGCGAGCAGTACTTC. Its protein is CASSPRLAGVGGEQYF.

The chain couples TRBV6-2 or TRBV6-3 to TRBJ1-2; 9 nucleotides line up with TRBD1. Germline V lookup: CDR1 MNHEY, CDR2 SVGEGT. J was trimmed by 5 bases and V by 2 bases; bases with no gene match: 9. The CDR3 contains 16 residues. CDR3 region: CASSYTGTGYEYGYTF. DNA for the CDR3: TGTGCCAGCAGTTACACCGGGACAGGGTACGAGTATGGCTACACCTTC.

This clone was seen a single time. This chain joins TRBV7-9 and TRBJ2-1; 7 nucleotides match TRBD2. The ends lost 4 bases at V and 7 bases at J; junction bases unmatched: 4. The CDR3 has 13 residues. Germline assignment: CDR1 SEHNR and CDR2 FQNEAQ (reference sequence). The CDR3 region is CASSSRTSNEQFF. The CDR3 DNA reads as TGTGCCAGCAGCTCCCGGACTAGTAATGAGCAGTTCTTC.

In its sample, this clone was seen once. V gene TRBV9 combines with J gene TRBJ2-1; no clear D gene. The V gene lost 0 bases and the J gene lost 7 bases, with 14 bases spanning the gap. Germline assignment: CDR1 SGDLS and CDR2 YYNGEE. This CDR3 is built from 15 residues. CDR3 loop: CASSVAGLEVNEQFF. CDR3 in DNA: TGTGCCAGCAGCGTAGCTGGTCTAGAGGTTAATGAGCAGTTCTTC.

The chain is built from TRBV5-1 and TRBJ2-3; 13 bases map to TRBD2. Trimming took 5 bases from V and 5 from J; bases not matched to a gene: 11. CDR1 and CDR2 from the germline V gene are SGHRS and YFSETQ. CDR3 size: 17 residues. The CDR3 reads CASSPPTLAGGEDTQYF. The CDR3 nucleotides are TGCGCCAGCAGTCCCCCAACACTAGCGGGGGGGGAAGATACGCAGTATTTT.

As regards this clone: Germline is not matched at one junction end, which may reflect a read error. V gene TRBV28 combines with J gene TRBJ1-2, with D maybe TRBD1 (6 bases). Germline V gene sequence: CDR1 MDHEN, CDR2 SYDVKM. This CDR3 comprises 15 residues. DNA of the CDR3: TGTGCCAGCAGTATATGGACAGAAGGGGTACGTGGCTACACCTTC. Translated, it gives CASSIWTEGVRGYTF.

This chain links TRBV19 with TRBJ2-4; weak D call: TRBD1 (6 bases). V was trimmed by 10 bases and J by 0 bases, leaving 16 bases between them. From germline, CDR1 is LNHDA and CDR2 SQIVND (reference sequence). The CDR3 spans 15 residues. The CDR3 DNA reads TGTGCCACAACGTCGACAGGTCTAGCCAAAAACATTCAGTACTTC. It encodes CATTSTGLAKNIQYF. The entire variable domain, with the rest obtained from reference TRBV19 and TRBJ2-4, is as follows: DGGITQSPKYLFRKEGQNVTLSCEQNLNHDAMYWYRQDPGQGLRLIYYSQIVNDFQKGDIAEGYSVSREKKESFPLTVTSAQKNPTAFYLCATTSTGLAKNIQYFGAGTRLSVL.

The rearrangement links TRBV5-5 to TRBJ1-1; D ambiguous. V was trimmed by 4 bases and J by 2 bases, leaving 12 bases between them. The CDR3 loop spans 14 amino acids. Germline V lookup: CDR1 SGHKS, CDR2 YYEKEE (reference sequence). For the CDR3, the DNA is TGTGCCAGCAGCCACTTCGAGCCCAACACTGAAGCTTTCTTT. Its protein is CASSHFEPNTEAFF.

V usage is TRBV7-9 and J usage is TRBJ1-2; TRBD1 agrees at 11 bases. The V and J ends lost 5 bases and 8 bases, in that order; junction bases with no gene match: 7. Germline V gene lookup returns CDR1 SEHNR and CDR2 FQNEAQ (reference sequence). This CDR3 spans 14 amino acids. The CDR3 spells CASSPGQGARGYTF. The CDR3 DNA is TGTGCCAGCAGCCCAGGACAGGGGGCGCGGGGCTACACCTTC.